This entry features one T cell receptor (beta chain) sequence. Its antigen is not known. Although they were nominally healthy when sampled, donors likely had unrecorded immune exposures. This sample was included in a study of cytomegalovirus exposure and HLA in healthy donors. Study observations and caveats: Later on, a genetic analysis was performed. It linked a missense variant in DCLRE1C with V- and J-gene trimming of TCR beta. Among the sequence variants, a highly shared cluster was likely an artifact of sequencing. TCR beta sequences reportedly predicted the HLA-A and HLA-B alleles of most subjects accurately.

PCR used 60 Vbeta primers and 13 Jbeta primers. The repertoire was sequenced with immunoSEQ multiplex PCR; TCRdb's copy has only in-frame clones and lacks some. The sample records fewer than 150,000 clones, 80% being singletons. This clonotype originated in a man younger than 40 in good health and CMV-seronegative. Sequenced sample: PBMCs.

As DNA, the CDR3 is TGTGCCAGCAGTAAGGACAGTTTGTCTGTTTCTAGAGGCTACACCTTC. Residues: CASSKDSLSVSRGYTF. This rearrangement joins TRBV28 to TRBJ1-2, with D tentatively TRBD1 (6 bases). V lost 5 bases, J lost 8 bases, and 24 bases lay in between. The V gene's germline CDR1 is MDHEN and CDR2 SYDVKM. CDR3 length equals 16 residues.